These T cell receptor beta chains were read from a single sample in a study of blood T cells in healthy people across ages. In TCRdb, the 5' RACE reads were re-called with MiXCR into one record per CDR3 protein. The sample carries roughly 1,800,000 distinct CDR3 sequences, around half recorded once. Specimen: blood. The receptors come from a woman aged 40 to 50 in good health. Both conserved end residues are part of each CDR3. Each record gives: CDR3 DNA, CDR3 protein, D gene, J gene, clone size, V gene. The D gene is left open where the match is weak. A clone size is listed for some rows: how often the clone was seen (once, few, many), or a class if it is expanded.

cdr3_nt: TGTGCCAGCTTCCTTGTACACTATGGCTACACCTTC; cdr3_aa: CASFLVHYGYTF; d_call: -; j_call: TRBJ1-2; clone_size: -; v_call: TRBV6-5
cdr3_nt: TGTGCCAGCAGCGTACCGGGACAGGGGAACTACGAGCAGTACTTC; cdr3_aa: CASSVPGQGNYEQYF; d_call: TRBD1; j_call: TRBJ2-7; clone_size: -; v_call: TRBV7-2
cdr3_nt: TGTGCCAGCAGTGACAGGGTCACCTACGAGCAGTACTTC; cdr3_aa: CASSDRVTYEQYF; d_call: TRBD1; j_call: TRBJ2-7; clone_size: few; v_call: TRBV6-6
cdr3_nt: TGTGCCAGCAGTTCCAGGCTGGAGGAACAAGAGACCCAGTACTTC; cdr3_aa: CASSSRLEEQETQYF; d_call: -; j_call: TRBJ2-5; clone_size: few; v_call: TRBV28
cdr3_nt: TGCAGTGCCGCAACCCCTAACTATGGCTACACCTTC; cdr3_aa: CSAATPNYGYTF; d_call: -; j_call: TRBJ1-2; clone_size: -; v_call: TRBV20-1
cdr3_nt: TGTGCCAGCAGCCCCCCCCCGGGGCAGTACTTC; cdr3_aa: CASSPPPGQYF; d_call: -; j_call: TRBJ2-5; clone_size: -; v_call: TRBV7-2
cdr3_nt: TGTGCCAGCAGCCAAGATAGAGGACAGGGGGCGCATCAAGATACGCAGTATTTT; cdr3_aa: CASSQDRGQGAHQDTQYF; d_call: TRBD1; j_call: TRBJ2-3; clone_size: few; v_call: TRBV14
cdr3_nt: TGTGCCAGCAGCTTAGCAGGGGTTTTGTCAGATACGCAGTATTTT; cdr3_aa: CASSLAGVLSDTQYF; d_call: -; j_call: TRBJ2-3; clone_size: -; v_call: TRBV7-2
cdr3_nt: TGTGCCAGCAGCCAAGCCCTCCCTGGGTGGGGGCAATCACCCACAGATACGCAGTATTTT; cdr3_aa: CASSQALPGWGQSPTDTQYF; d_call: -; j_call: TRBJ2-3; clone_size: -; v_call: TRBV14
cdr3_nt: TGTGCCAGCAACGGGGTCAGGAATGAGCAGTTCTTC; cdr3_aa: CASNGVRNEQFF; d_call: -; j_call: TRBJ2-1; clone_size: -; v_call: TRBV28
cdr3_nt: TGTGCCAGCTCACCATTGGGACAGGGGGCTTGGGATGAGCAGTTCTTC; cdr3_aa: CASSPLGQGAWDEQFF; d_call: TRBD1; j_call: TRBJ2-1; clone_size: -; v_call: TRBV18
cdr3_nt: TGCGCCAGCAGCCAAGAGGCGCTGCCCACAGAGACCCAGTACTTC; cdr3_aa: CASSQEALPTETQYF; d_call: -; j_call: TRBJ2-5; clone_size: -; v_call: TRBV4-3
cdr3_nt: TGTGCCAGCAGCAAGCGCCGATCCTTGGGCCTGAATTCACCCCTCCACTTT; cdr3_aa: CASSKRRSLGLNSPLHF; d_call: -; j_call: TRBJ1-6; clone_size: few; v_call: TRBV7-2
cdr3_nt: TGTGCCACCTACGAGCAGTACTTC; cdr3_aa: CATYEQYF; d_call: -; j_call: TRBJ2-7; clone_size: many; v_call: TRBV7-9
cdr3_nt: TGTGCCATCAGGGCAAGTACAGGTAATCAGCCCCAGCATTTT; cdr3_aa: CAIRASTGNQPQHF; d_call: -; j_call: TRBJ1-5; clone_size: -; v_call: TRBV10-3